This T cell receptor (beta chain) derives from a study of shared clonotypes between healthy human individuals. CD8 cells regarded as naive lacked CD45RO, were positively chosen for CCR7, and omitted terminally differentiated effector memory CD45RA+ cells. Findings and caveats of the study: Relative to clonotypes present in all four donors, those not shared had lower generation probabilities.

For this clone: The antigen remains unidentified.

This CDR3 has 13 amino acids. V was clipped by 6 bases and J by 1 base; unmatched bases: 5. Looked up from germline, CDR1 is SQVTM and CDR2 is ANQGSEA. Data came from immunoSEQ multiplex PCR; TCRdb stores just in-frame clones and leaves some out. Here the sample spans under 850,000 clones, 92% being singletons. The V gene is TRBV29-1, the J gene TRBJ2-7, with TRBD1 matching 8 bases. The sample comprised naive CD8+ T cells sorted from blood. This TCR came from a man aged 25-45 years in good health. Here the CDR3 DNA reads TGCAGCGTCGCCGGACAGGGTTCCTACGAGCAGTACTTC. Its translation: CSVAGQGSYEQYF.